This T cell receptor (beta chain) was identified during a study of shared clonotypes between healthy human individuals (dated by TCRdb to 2020 to 2021). Regarding the study in general: The cohort comprised a couple of women and a few men aged 18 to 49 years. For each donor, CD4 naive and CD4 memory were each run on three plates, CD8 naive on two plates, and CD8 memory on one plate. Blood TCR repertoires of roughly 5 healthy adults were deeply sequenced to estimate repertoire size and the extent of clonotype sharing between individuals. Libraries were prepared and TCR repertoires were sequenced by different laboratories using diverse techniques, in order to increase sequencing depth and limit assay-specific biases. Leukapheresis yielded between about 0.8 and 9.5 billion PBMCs per donor. Study-wide findings and limitations: Compared with non-shared clonotypes, clonotypes shared by all four sorted-subset donors had higher generation probabilities. Pairwise subsampling led to the expectation that sequencing depth would affect the degree of clonotype sharing among donors. Rarefaction of sorted-subset datasets indicated incomplete sequencing despite the large sequencing depth. Across a handful of donors, around 5.4% of naive CD4, more than 3% of naive CD8, about 2.3% of memory CD4, and under 0.45% of memory CD8 clonotypes were shared. Estimated clonotype richness was generally larger for naive than for memory subsets. The small number of donors limited the genetic and exposure-history diversity represented. Only blood was sampled, and tissue TCR repertoires likely differ from those in blood.

The CDR3 holds 15 amino acids from the cysteine to the phenylalanine. Only the CDR3 part of the read is kept: 45 bases, read in frame from the first base. From V the trimming removes 0 bases and from J it removes 7 bases, while the gene matches leave 7 bases of the junction unaccounted for. CDR1 and CDR2 are drawn from the germline V gene: LGHNA, YNFKEQ. For the CD8 naive samples, CD45RO-negative cells were positively selected for CCR7, yielding a CD45RA+CCR7+ population from which TemRA cells were excluded. The donors were healthy, HIV-negative adults who had no recently reported acute infections or vaccinations. Every donor was a Caucasian adult residing in Nashville, Tennessee, USA. Blood was obtained by leukapheresis, after which PBMCs were separated by Ficoll-Histopaque density gradient centrifugation and cryopreserved in liquid nitrogen vapor phase. Analytical flow cytometry was used to check the purity and quantity of every magnetically sorted T cell population. Genomic DNA was isolated from every sorted fraction and measured by UV absorbance on a Nanodrop 2000c.

Points on this clone: The antigen this receptor binds is unknown. One base away there is no much larger clone; base qualities are not given.

Using the deep immunoSEQ assay, multiplex PCR amplified TCR CDR3 regions from genomic DNA. Extracted genomic DNA from each cell subset was distributed evenly across all wells of several immunoSEQ 96-well plates, and each plate was treated as a replicate. For sorted subsets, around 200 ng genomic DNA, equal to 25,000 to 35,000 T cell genomes, was loaded into each replicate PCR. The purified libraries were quantified using a Qubit 3.0 fluorometer, sized with a Bioanalyzer 2100, and then quantified again using the KAPA Library Quantification kit. Each immunoSEQ 96-well plate was sequenced on its own single-read 150-cycle Illumina NextSeq 550 flow cell. The authors' pipeline ran thus. Because only junctional sequences without quality scores were contained in the immunoSEQ output, filtering matching that applied to full-length reads could not be performed. To assign V/J genes and CDR3, sequences were annotated against IMGT germline references using PyIR, a Python wrapper for IgBLAST v1.9. Any read was removed if the V/J assignment was weak (E-value above 1e-6), the CDR3 was missing, or the read contained stop codons, out-of-frame junctions, or ambiguous translated residues. V3J clonotypes were defined as sequences sharing an identical inferred V gene, J gene, and CDR3 amino acid sequence. To compute the percentage overlap between repertoires, the number of shared unique clonotypes was divided by the size of the smaller repertoire. RTK rarefaction, the Chao1 estimator, and Recon v2.1 estimates of unobserved clonotypes were used to assess repertoire richness. Generation probabilities for all TCRbeta clonotypes obtained by the gDNA method from a handful of donors were computed using OLGA. TCRdb provides this immuneACCESS table in a form limited to in-frame rearrangements. Some clones are lacking; in checked studies, under half of them reflect an unresolved V gene, and why the rest are absent is not known. The D gene and trimming were derived from the DNA, and the V and J assignments and clone size from that table. The sample profile shows 2 million to 2.5 million clones; about 95% of them were found once. The top ten constitute about 1.1% of the sample.

Sequenced material: naive CD8+ T cells sorted from blood. The meaning of the sample's cell subset or site label: CD45RA+CCR7+. The chain employs TRBV4-2 and TRBJ1-1, and TRBD1 aligns with 8 junction nucleotides. This TCR was recovered from a man aged 18 to 29 in good health. The nucleotides are TGTGCCAGCAGCCAAGATGGACAGGGTTGGAATGAAGCTTTCTTT. This is translated as CASSQDGQGWNEAFF.